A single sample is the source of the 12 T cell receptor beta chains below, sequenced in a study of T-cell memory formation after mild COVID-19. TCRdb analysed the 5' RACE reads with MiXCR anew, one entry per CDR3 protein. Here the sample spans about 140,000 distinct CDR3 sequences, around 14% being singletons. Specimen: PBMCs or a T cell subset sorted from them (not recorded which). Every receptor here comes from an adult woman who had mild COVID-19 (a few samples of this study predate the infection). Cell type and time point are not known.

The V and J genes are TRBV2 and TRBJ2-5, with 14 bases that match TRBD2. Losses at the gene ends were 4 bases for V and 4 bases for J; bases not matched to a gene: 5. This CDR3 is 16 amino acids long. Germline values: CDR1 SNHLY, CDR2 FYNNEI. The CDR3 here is CASSGLAGGSGETQYF. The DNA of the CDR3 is TGTGCCAGCAGTGGACTAGCGGGGGGGAGTGGAGAGACCCAGTACTTC.

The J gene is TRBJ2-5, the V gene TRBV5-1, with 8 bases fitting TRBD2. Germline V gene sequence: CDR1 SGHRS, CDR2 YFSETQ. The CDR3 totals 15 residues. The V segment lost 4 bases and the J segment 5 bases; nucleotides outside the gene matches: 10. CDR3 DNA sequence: TGCGCCAGCAGCCCTGGCTGGGCTAGCGGGGAGACCCAGTACTTC. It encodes CASSPGWASGETQYF.

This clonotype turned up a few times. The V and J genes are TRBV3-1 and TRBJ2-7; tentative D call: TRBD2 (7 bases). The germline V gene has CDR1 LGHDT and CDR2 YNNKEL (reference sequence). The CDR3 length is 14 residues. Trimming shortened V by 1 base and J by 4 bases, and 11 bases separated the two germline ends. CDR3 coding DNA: TGTGCCAGCAGCCAAGCGGGGGGCCTTTACGAGCAGTACTTC. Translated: CASSQAGGLYEQYF.

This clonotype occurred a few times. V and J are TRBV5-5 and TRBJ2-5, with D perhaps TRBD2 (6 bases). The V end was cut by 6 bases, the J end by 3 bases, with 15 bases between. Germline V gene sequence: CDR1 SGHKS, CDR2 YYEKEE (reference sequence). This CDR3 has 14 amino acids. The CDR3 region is CASTGGLREETQYF. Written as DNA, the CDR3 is TGTGCCAGCACCGGAGGGCTAAGGGAAGAGACCCAGTACTTC.

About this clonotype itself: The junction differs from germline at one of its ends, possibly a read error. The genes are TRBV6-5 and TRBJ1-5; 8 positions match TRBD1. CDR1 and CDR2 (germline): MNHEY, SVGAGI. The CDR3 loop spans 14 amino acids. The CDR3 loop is CASSYGQGNKPQHF. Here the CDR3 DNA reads TGTGCCAGCAGTTACGGACAGGGCAATAAGCCCCAGCATTTT.

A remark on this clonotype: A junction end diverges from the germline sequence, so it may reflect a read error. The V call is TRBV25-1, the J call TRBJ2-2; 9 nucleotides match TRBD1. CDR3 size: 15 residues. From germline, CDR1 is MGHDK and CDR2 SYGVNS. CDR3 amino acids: CASSAGTGSTVELFF. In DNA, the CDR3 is TGTGCCAGCAGTGCCGGGACAGGGAGCACCGTGGAGCTGTTTTTT. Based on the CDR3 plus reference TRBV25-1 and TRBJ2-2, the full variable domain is EADIYQTPRYLVIGTGKKITLECSQTMGHDKMYWYQQDPGMELHLIHYSYGVNSTEKGDLSSESTVSRIRTEHFPLTLESARPSHTSQYLCASSAGTGSTVELFFGEGSRLTVL.

CDR3 bases: TGTGCCAGCAGCTTAACAAGGCCTAGCGGGACTCTCGGGCCAATCGGCTCCTACGAGCAGTACTTC. Its protein product is CASSLTRPSGTLGPIGSYEQYF. This chain connects TRBV13 to TRBJ2-7, with 9 positions matching TRBD2. Germline V CDR1 and CDR2: PRHDT, FYEKMQ (reference sequence). The CDR3 covers 22 residues. With V trimmed by 2 bases and J by 0 bases, 23 bases remained unmatched. Supplemented by reference TRBV13 and TRBJ2-7, the full variable domain reads AAGVIQSPRHLIKEKRETATLKCYPIPRHDTVYWYQQGPGQDPQFLISFYEKMQSDKGSIPDRFSAQQFSDYHSELNMSSLELGDSALYFCASSLTRPSGTLGPIGSYEQYFGPGTRLTVT.

CDR3 amino acids: CASSYSEGNPETQYF. In nucleotides, the CDR3 is TGTGCCAGCAGTTACTCGGAGGGGAATCCAGAGACCCAGTACTTC. The chain uses TRBV6-5 and TRBJ2-5; possible D gene TRBD2, 6 bases. The CDR3 loop spans 15 amino acids. V dropped 0 bases and J dropped 4 bases, with 12 bases sitting between them. Germline V gene sequence: CDR1 MNHEY, CDR2 SVGAGI.

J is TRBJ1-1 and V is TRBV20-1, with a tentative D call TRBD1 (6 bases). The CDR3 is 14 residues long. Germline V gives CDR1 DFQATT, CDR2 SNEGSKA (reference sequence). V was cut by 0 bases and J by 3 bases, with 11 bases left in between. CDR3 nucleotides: TGCAGTGCTAGAGAGGAGACAGGTTACACTGAAGCTTTCTTT. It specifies CSAREETGYTEAFF.

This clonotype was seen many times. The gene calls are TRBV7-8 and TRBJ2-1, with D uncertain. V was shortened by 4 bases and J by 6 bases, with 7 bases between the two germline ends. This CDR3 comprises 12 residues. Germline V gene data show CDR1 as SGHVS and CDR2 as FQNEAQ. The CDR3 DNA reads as TGTGCCAGCAGCTCCCACACCAATGAGCAGTTCTTC. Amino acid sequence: CASSSHTNEQFF.

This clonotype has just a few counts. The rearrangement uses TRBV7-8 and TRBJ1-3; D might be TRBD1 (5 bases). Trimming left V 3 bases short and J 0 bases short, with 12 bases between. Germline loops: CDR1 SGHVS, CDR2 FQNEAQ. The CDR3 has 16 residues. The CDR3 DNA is TGTGCCAGCAGCTTGGGTTGGGGGAGCTCTGGAAACACCATATATTTT. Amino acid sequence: CASSLGWGSSGNTIYF. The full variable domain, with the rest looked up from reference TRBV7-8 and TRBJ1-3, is GAGVSQSPRYKVAKRGQDVALRCDPISGHVSLFWYQQALGQGPEFLTYFQNEAQLDKSGLPSDRFFAERPEGSVSTLKIQRTQQEDSAVYLCASSLGWGSSGNTIYFGEGSWLTVV.

CDR3: CSARNSGSGGSYEQYF. The CDR3 coding sequence is TGCAGTGCTAGGAATAGCGGTAGCGGGGGCTCCTACGAGCAGTACTTC. V and J are TRBV20-1 and TRBJ2-7; 9 nucleotides agree with TRBD2. The CDR3 is 16 amino acids. The V and J ends lost 3 bases and 0 bases, in that order; junction bases with no gene match: 9. CDR1 and CDR2 from the germline V gene are DFQATT and SNEGSKA (reference sequence).